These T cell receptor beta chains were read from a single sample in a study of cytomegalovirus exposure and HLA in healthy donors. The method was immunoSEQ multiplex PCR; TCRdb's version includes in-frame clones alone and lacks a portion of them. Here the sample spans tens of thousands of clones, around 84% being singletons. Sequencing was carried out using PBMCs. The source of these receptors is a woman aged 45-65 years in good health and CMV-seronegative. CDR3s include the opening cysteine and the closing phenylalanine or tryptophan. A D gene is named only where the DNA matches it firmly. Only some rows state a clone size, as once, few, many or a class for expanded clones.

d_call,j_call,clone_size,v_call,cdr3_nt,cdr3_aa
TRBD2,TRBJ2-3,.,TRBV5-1,TGCGCCAGCAGCTTGATTAGCGGGTCAGATACGCAGTATTTT,CASSLISGSDTQYF
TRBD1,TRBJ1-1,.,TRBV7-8,TGTGCCAGCAGCTTAAGACAGGGGAACACTGAAGCTTTCTTT,CASSLRQGNTEAFF
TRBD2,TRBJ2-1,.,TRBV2,TGTGCCAGCAATAGCGGGGTCTCCAACTCGGGCAATGAGCAGTTCTTC,CASNSGVSNSGNEQFF
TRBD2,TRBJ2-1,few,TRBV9,TGTGCCAGCAGCTCACTAGCGGGGGGAAGTCATGAGCAGTTCTTC,CASSSLAGGSHEQFF
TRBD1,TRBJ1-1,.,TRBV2,TGTGCCAGCAGTGTAACAGGGGTCGGCACTGAAGCTTTCTTT,CASSVTGVGTEAFF
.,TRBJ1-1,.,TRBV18,TGTGCCAGCTCTAACGGGAACACTGAAGCTTTCTTT,CASSNGNTEAFF
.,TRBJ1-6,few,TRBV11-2,TGTGCCAGCAGCCCAAATCAGGGACCCCTCCACTTT,CASSPNQGPLHF
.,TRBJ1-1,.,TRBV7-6,TGTGCCAGCAGTCGCGGGGGGGGGATGAACACTGAAGCTTTCTTT,CASSRGGGMNTEAFF
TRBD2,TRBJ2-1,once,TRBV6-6,TGTGCCAGCAGTTACGCGGGGGGGGGCTCCTACAATGAGCAGTTCTTC,CASSYAGGGSYNEQFF
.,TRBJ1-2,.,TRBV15,TGTGCCACCAGCAGAGAAACAGCTAACTATGGCTACACCTTC,CATSRETANYGYTF
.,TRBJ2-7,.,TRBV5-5,TGTGCCAGCAGCTTAAACTCCCACTCCTACGAGCAGTACTTC,CASSLNSHSYEQYF
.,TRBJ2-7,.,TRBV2,TGTGCCAGCAACCCCGACAAGAACGAGCAGTACTTC,CASNPDKNEQYF
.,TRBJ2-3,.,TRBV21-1,TGTGCCACCTCCAGCGGTACAGGGGGCACAGATACGCAGTATTTT,CATSSGTGGTDTQYF
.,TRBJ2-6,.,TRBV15,TGTGCCACCAGCAGCCGCGACTTCACTGGGGCCAACGTCCTGACTTTC,CATSSRDFTGANVLTF
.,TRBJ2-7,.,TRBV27,TGTGCCAGCAGTCTAGCGCCCTCCTACGAGCAGTACTTC,CASSLAPSYEQYF
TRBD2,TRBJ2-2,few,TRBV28,TGTGCCAGCACCCGGACTGGCGGGAGGAACACCGGGGAGCTGTTTTTT,CASTRTGGRNTGELFF
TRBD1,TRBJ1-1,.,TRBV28,TGTGCCAGCAGTCCCGACAGGGTGGAAGCTTTCTTT,CASSPDRVEAFF
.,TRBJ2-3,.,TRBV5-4,TGTGCCAGCAGCTTTTCGGGTTCTAGCACAGATACGCAGTATTTT,CASSFSGSSTDTQYF
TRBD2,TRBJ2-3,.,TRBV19,TGTGCCAGTAGTCTGGGGGGGACTAGCGGGAACCCGGGGAGTACGCAGTATTTT,CASSLGGTSGNPGSTQYF
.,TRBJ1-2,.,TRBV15,TGTGCCACCAGCAGTCCCACAACAGTTAACTATGGCTACACCTTC,CATSSPTTVNYGYTF
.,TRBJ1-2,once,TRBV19,TGTGCCAGTAGTAGGCCTGGTAACTATGGCTACACCTTC,CASSRPGNYGYTF
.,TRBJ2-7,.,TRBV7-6,TGTGCCAGCAGCTTAGGCTCCTCGAGCTCCTACGAGCAGTACTTC,CASSLGSSSSYEQYF
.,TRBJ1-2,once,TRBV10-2,TGCGCCAGCAGTGAGGGGGGAGGGATTAACTATGGCTACACCTTC,CASSEGGGINYGYTF
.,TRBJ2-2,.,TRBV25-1,TGTGCCAGTAGGGGGTACGGGGAGAACACCGGGGAGCTGTTTTTT,CASRGYGENTGELFF
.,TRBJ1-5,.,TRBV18,TGTGCCAGCTCACCACTCCCGGGCGGGCAGCCCCAGCATTTT,CASSPLPGGQPQHF
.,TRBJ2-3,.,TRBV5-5,TGTGCCAGCAGCCCCGGACACGGCGGCACAGATACGCAGTATTTT,CASSPGHGGTDTQYF
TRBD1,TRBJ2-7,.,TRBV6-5,TGTGCCAGCGCCAGATCGGGACAGAGCTACGAGCAGTACTTC,CASARSGQSYEQYF
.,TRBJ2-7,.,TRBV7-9,TGTGCCAGCAGCTTCGTTTCCCAGGCCACCTACGAGCAGTACTTC,CASSFVSQATYEQYF
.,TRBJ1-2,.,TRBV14,TGTGCCAGCAGCCCACGACAGGATGGGGCCTATGGCTACACCTTC,CASSPRQDGAYGYTF
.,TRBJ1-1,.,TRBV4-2,TGTGCCAGCAGCCAAGATCGTTTGGCAGGGTTGAACACTGAAGCTTTCTTT,CASSQDRLAGLNTEAFF
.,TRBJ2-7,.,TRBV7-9,TGTGCCAGTGGACAGACTTTCTACGAGCAGTACTTC,CASGQTFYEQYF
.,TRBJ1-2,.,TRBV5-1,TGCGCCAGCAGCTTGGGTAGCCACTATGGCTACACCTTC,CASSLGSHYGYTF
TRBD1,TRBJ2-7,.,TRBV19,TGTGCCAGTAGCCTCTATGGACAGGGAACCGACGAGCAGTACTTC,CASSLYGQGTDEQYF
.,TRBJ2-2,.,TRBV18,TGTGCCAGCTCACCCCTTAAGGAGACAGGCTTCCCCGGGGAGCTGTTTTTT,CASSPLKETGFPGELFF
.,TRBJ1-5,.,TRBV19,TGTGCCAGTAGTAAGTCGGACAGTCTAGGTCAGCCCCAGCATTTT,CASSKSDSLGQPQHF
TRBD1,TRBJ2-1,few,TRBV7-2,TGTGCCAGCAGCCTTCGTGGCAGGGGGACTGAGCAGTTCTTC,CASSLRGRGTEQFF
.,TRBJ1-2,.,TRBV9,TGTGCCAGCAGCGTCCACCCTTTGACAGGACTTCCTAACTATGGCTACACCTTC,CASSVHPLTGLPNYGYTF
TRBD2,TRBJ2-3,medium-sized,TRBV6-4,TGTGCCAGCAGTGACGGGACTAGCGGGGGCACAGATACGCAGTATTTT,CASSDGTSGGTDTQYF
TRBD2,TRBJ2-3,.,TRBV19,TGTGCCAGTAGTGTAGCGGGGGGGCCGATGCAGTATTTT,CASSVAGGPMQYF
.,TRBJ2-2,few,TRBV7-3,TGTGCCAGCAGCCAAGCTGGAGGGAACACCGGGGAGCTGTTTTTT,CASSQAGGNTGELFF
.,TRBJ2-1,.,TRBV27,TGTGCCAGCAGTTTCGGGGGTATCTACAATGAGCAGTTCTTC,CASSFGGIYNEQFF
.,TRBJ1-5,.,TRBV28,TGTGCCAGCAGGGTACGGGATCAGCCCCAGCATTTT,CASRVRDQPQHF
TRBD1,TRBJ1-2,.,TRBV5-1,TGCGCCAGCAGCTCCAGATACGGACAGGGGGCGGTGGGTGGCTACACCTTC,CASSSRYGQGAVGGYTF
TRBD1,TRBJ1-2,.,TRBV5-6,TGTGCCAGCAGCCTACCGACAGGGAACTATGGCTACACCTTC,CASSLPTGNYGYTF
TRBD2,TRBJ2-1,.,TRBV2,TGTGCCAGCCTATCAGAGGGGCGGGAGAGATACAATGAGCAGTTCTTC,CASLSEGRERYNEQFF